This T cell receptor (beta chain) derives from a study of T cell repertoires in cytomegalovirus infection (dated by TCRdb to about 2019). Background for the entire study: Donor HLA type was relevant to the analysis, because carriage of CMV infection together with the matching HLA type was indicated by public TCR beta signatures.

V sheds 2 bases and J sheds 5 bases, leaving 12 bases between their ends. Inclusive of the bounding cysteine and phenylalanine, the CDR3 is 14 residues long. Only the CDR3 portion is preserved as DNA: 42 bases, with reading frame beginning at the first base. The germline V gene (reference sequence) provides CDR1 MNHEY and CDR2 SMNVEV. At least ten counts were recorded for this clonotype. Its target antigen remains unknown. No much larger clonotype is one base removed from it; base qualities were not supplied. Sequencing relied on an Illumina HiSeq 1500. The public reads were reprocessed in TCRdb via fastp at Q25 and MiXCR, keeping in-frame beta chains. Here each entry gathers all rows of one CDR3 protein and keeps the most common genes and DNA. The sample table lists fewer than 550,000 distinct CDR3 sequences, about 15% of them with a count of one. Of the sample, approximately 24% falls within the top ten clones.

The study at large found these results: In both this cohort and an independent roughly 330-donor cohort, the cumulative frequency of public TCR beta family members distinguished carriers of CMV infection plus the relevant HLA type. The ex vivo response was dominated by HLA-C-restricted CMV-specific TCR beta clonotypes, which also provided the single most frequent clonotype in two of eight donors.

The clonotype comes from a human donor in good health (CMV status not recorded). Some clones in this sample may be carry-over from other donors' samples. The sequencing sample was made of CD8+ T cells from PBMCs. Recombination joined TRBV27 with TRBJ1-1; the D gene is unclear. The CDR3 region has the sequence CASSLGGLMTEAFF. The DNA reads as follows: TGTGCCAGCAGTTTAGGTGGGCTGATGACTGAAGCTTTCTTT.